Below, 24 T cell receptor beta chains from the same sample are listed, as sequenced in a study of regulatory T cells in long-lasting Graves disease. To make TCR beta libraries, researchers used iRepertoire HTBI primers and Arm-PCR of CDR3 regions. From the multiplex PCR reads, TCRdb called clonotypes with MiXCR, one entry per CDR3 protein. The profile covers over 250,000 distinct CDR3 sequences, with 22% appearing a single time and more than 50% taken by the ten largest. Indicated time point: persistent/refractory GD, antithyroid drugs over 5 years with positive TRAb. RNA from PBMCs was the source of the TCR library. The sample here was peripheral blood mononuclear cells (PBMCs), taken when the disease was refractory, from a patient treated with antithyroid drugs. These receptor sequences come from a female donor with Graves disease.

This clonotype occurred a few times. The chain employs TRBV7-2 and TRBJ2-7, with 8 bases identical to TRBD2. Germline trimming cut 5 bases from V and 0 bases from J; bases unmatched to any gene: 3. The CDR3 is 14 residues long. Germline lookup yields CDR1 SGHTA and CDR2 FQGNSA. The CDR3 bases are TGTGCCAGCAGCCCCCTAGCGGGCTCCTACGAGCAGTACTTC. Protein: CASSPLAGSYEQYF.

The CDR3 DNA sequence: TGTGCCAGCAGCTTAGGGGAGAGTCAGCCCCAGCATTTT. This translates into CASSLGESQPQHF. The genes are TRBV7-9 and TRBJ1-5, with D uncertain. The CDR3 totals 13 residues. The germline gives CDR1 SEHNR, CDR2 FQNEAQ (reference sequence). Trimming took 1 base from V and 6 from J, leaving 7 bases between them.

This clonotype was observed a handful of times. The rearrangement uses TRBV7-2 and TRBJ2-3; 10 bases map to TRBD2. This CDR3 has 17 amino acids. Germline CDR1 and CDR2: SGHTA and FQGNSA. Trimming took 4 bases from V and 0 from J; bases not matched to a gene: 7. The DNA for the CDR3 is TGTGCCAGCAGCTCATTAGGAGCGGGAGGGAGCACAGATACGCAGTATTTT. This encodes CASSSLGAGGSTDTQYF.

This clonotype was counted ten times or more. The CDR3 loop is CASSNRQGRGYEQYF. For the CDR3, the DNA is TGTGCCAGCAGTAATAGACAGGGGAGAGGGTACGAGCAGTACTTC. The chain links TRBV12-3 or TRBV12-4 to TRBJ2-7; TRBD1 aligns across 8 bases. CDR3 size: 15 residues. With 5 bases clipped from V and 4 bases from J, the junction kept 10 bases outside the gene matches.

The rearrangement joins TRBV5-6 to TRBJ1-4, with D unresolved. Germline loops: CDR1 SGHDT, CDR2 YYEEEE. The CDR3 covers 15 residues. The V end was cut by 1 base, the J end by 8 bases, with 15 bases between. The CDR3 bases are TGTGCCAGCAGCTTGCGTATGCCTGGCCTCGAAAAACTGTTTTTT. It encodes CASSLRMPGLEKLFF.

In its sample, this clonotype was seen many times. The chain combines TRBV7-2 with TRBJ2-2, with D perhaps being TRBD1 or TRBD2 (5 bases each). The V end lost 1 base, the J end lost 6 bases, and 9 bases lay between the germline ends. This CDR3 is 14 amino acids long. From germline, CDR1 is SGHTA and CDR2 FQGNSA. The CDR3 reads CASSLEGSSGELFF. In nucleotides, the CDR3 is TGTGCCAGCAGCTTAGAGGGGAGCTCCGGGGAGCTGTTTTTT. Combining the CDR3 with reference TRBV7-2 and TRBJ2-2 gives the whole variable domain GAGVSQSPSNKVTEKGKDVELRCDPISGHTALYWYRQSLGQGLEFLIYFQGNSAPDKSGLPSDRFSAERTGGSVSTLTIQRTQQEDSAVYLCASSLEGSSGELFFGEGSRLTVL.

In the case of this clonotype: This may arise from a read error, as a much more abundant clone is one base away. The chain carries TRBV6-1 and TRBJ1-4; 7 bases fit TRBD1. This CDR3 region has 14 residues. Germline V gene data show CDR1 as MNHNS and CDR2 as SASEGT. The CDR3 here is CTSRPGQSNEKLFF. The CDR3 DNA reads as TGTACCAGCAGGCCGGGACAGAGTAATGAAAAACTGTTTTTT.

The chain carries TRBV4-1 and TRBJ2-7, with a weak D call TRBD1 (6 bases). Trimming pared 1 base from V and 4 bases from J, leaving 14 bases between. The CDR3 covers 15 residues. CDR1 MGHRA and CDR2 YSYEKL come from the germline V gene. DNA for the CDR3: TGCGCCAGCAGCCAAGCCCTGTCCCAGGGGTACGAGCAGTACTTC. Encoded protein: CASSQALSQGYEQYF.

This clonotype has ten or more counts. V usage is TRBV11-2 and J usage is TRBJ1-6; a weak D match, TRBD1 (6 bases). Per the germline V gene, CDR1 is SGHAT and CDR2 is FQNNGV. CDR3 size: 17 residues. V was pared by 1 base and J by 0 bases, with 10 bases between. The CDR3 DNA reads as TGTGCCAGCAGCTTAGCCGACAGGAGCTCCTATAATTCACCCCTCCACTTT. Translating gives CASSLADRSSYNSPLHF.

The chain employs TRBV7-3 and TRBJ2-7; 7 positions match TRBD1. From germline, CDR1 is SGHTA and CDR2 FQGTGA. V lost 5 bases to trimming and J lost 6 bases; unmatched junction nucleotides: 7. The CDR3 spans 13 residues. Here the CDR3 reads CASSLTQGIEQYF. CDR3 DNA sequence: TGTGCCAGCAGCCTCACACAGGGGATCGAGCAGTACTTC.

This rearrangement joins TRBV10-3 to TRBJ1-1; TRBD1 might be the D (5 bases). Germline V gene data show CDR1 as ENHRY and CDR2 as SYGVKD. The V and J ends lost 11 bases and 1 base respectively, with 17 bases between them. There are 14 residues in the CDR3. The CDR3 DNA is TGTGCCGCCAGCGGGGGACCCGGGAACACTGAAGCTTTCTTT. It specifies CAASGGPGNTEAFF.

The chain carries TRBV11-2 and TRBJ2-2; 8 bases map to TRBD1. This CDR3 has 14 amino acids. Germline V gene lookup returns CDR1 SGHAT and CDR2 FQNNGV. V dropped 2 bases and J dropped 7; count of bases not matched to a gene: 3. The CDR3 protein is CASSLQGANGELFF. CDR3 DNA: TGTGCCAGCAGCTTACAGGGGGCAAACGGGGAGCTGTTTTTT.

This clonotype turned up a few times. The junction departs from the called germline gene at one end, perhaps through a read error. The gene calls are TRBV5-1 and TRBJ2-7; D uncertain. The CDR3 is 14 residues long. Per the germline V gene, CDR1 is SGHRS and CDR2 is YFSETQ. The CDR3 nucleotides read TGCGCCAGCAACTTGGACGGGTACACCTACGAGCAGTACTTC. Translating it yields CASNLDGYTYEQYF.

The chain employs TRBV5-1 and TRBJ2-7; D remains ambiguous. The CDR3 has 15 residues. Trimming cost V 3 bases and J 0 bases, with 13 bases left between them. CDR1 and CDR2 (germline): SGHRS, YFSETQ. The CDR3 region is CASSSEPGVSYEQYF. The CDR3 DNA reads TGCGCCAGCAGCTCAGAGCCAGGCGTCTCCTACGAGCAGTACTTC.

The chain uses TRBV3-1 and TRBJ1-1, with a weak D call TRBD1 (6 bases). Germline lookup yields CDR1 LGHDT and CDR2 YNNKEL (reference sequence). Between the trimmed V and J ends, which lost 0 bases and 0 bases, there was a span of 11 bases. The CDR3 is 16 amino acids. The CDR3, as DNA: TGTGCCAGCAGCCAAGACCTCCGGACAGTGAACACTGAAGCTTTCTTT. Translated, it gives CASSQDLRTVNTEAFF.

This clonotype has a single count. A single base separates this from a much larger clone, so it may be a read error. This sequence joins TRBV2 and TRBJ2-7, with D unresolved. The V end was cut by 3 bases, the J end by 2 bases, with 14 bases between. The CDR3 has 15 residues. CDR1 SNHLY and CDR2 FYNNEI come from the germline V gene. CDR3 coding DNA: TGTGCCAGCAGTGATGGAACGGCTCTGGCCTACGAGCAGTACTTC. It is translated as CASSDGTALAYEQYF.

Many counts were recorded for this clonotype. This chain uses TRBV2 with TRBJ2-2, with 10 bases that match TRBD2. This CDR3 is 17 amino acids long. Germline CDR1 reads SNHLY; CDR2 reads FYNNEI. V lost 0 bases, J lost 7 bases, and 8 bases stayed unmatched. The CDR3 protein is CASSEAASGSIGGELFF. For the CDR3, the DNA is TGTGCCAGCAGTGAAGCCGCTAGCGGGAGTATCGGCGGGGAGCTGTTTTTT.

This clonotype was found many times. The rearrangement joins TRBV11-2 to TRBJ2-7; 11 bases map to TRBD1. The trim removed 0 bases at V and 3 bases at J, leaving 4 bases unmatched. The V gene's germline CDR1 is SGHAT and CDR2 FQNNGV. The length of the CDR3 is 16 residues. The CDR3 DNA is TGTGCCAGCAGCTTAGATCGGACAGGGGGCATCTACGAGCAGTACTTC. Protein sequence: CASSLDRTGGIYEQYF. Variable domain in full (rest from reference TRBV11-2 and TRBJ2-7): EAGVAQSPRYKIIEKRQSVAFWCNPISGHATLYWYQQILGQGPKLLIQFQNNGVVDDSQLPKDRFSAERLKGVDSTLKIQPAKLEDSAVYLCASSLDRTGGIYEQYFGPGTRLTVT.

This clonotype was seen at least ten times. V usage is TRBV28 and J usage is TRBJ1-5; no definite D call. The CDR3 contains 15 residues. Trimming removed 3 bases at V and 0 bases at J, with 9 bases between. Germline-derived CDR1 and CDR2 are MDHEN and SYDVKM. CDR3 DNA: TGTGCCAGCAGTTTGGAAGTATATAGCAATCAGCCCCAGCATTTT. This encodes CASSLEVYSNQPQHF.

The table lists this clonotype with a count of one. The chain couples TRBV12-3 or TRBV12-4 to TRBJ2-1, with no clear D. CDR3 size: 11 residues. V shed 3 bases and J shed 8 bases, with 5 bases lying between them. CDR3 DNA sequence: TGTGCCAGCAGTTTTCGGGATGAGCAGTTCTTC. Amino acids: CASSFRDEQFF.

This clonotype was seen repeatedly, ten times or more. The rearrangement joins TRBV2 to TRBJ2-7; D may be TRBD1 or TRBD2 (5 bases each). This CDR3 comprises 14 residues. CDR1 is SNHLY and CDR2 is FYNNEI in the germline V gene. V was cut by 2 bases and J by 6 bases, with 14 bases left in between. The CDR3 region is CASSERDGLTEQYF. CDR3 DNA sequence: TGTGCCAGCAGTGAACGGGACGGGCTCACCGAGCAGTACTTC.

The J gene is TRBJ2-7, the V gene TRBV15, with D possibly matching TRBD2 (6 bases). From germline, CDR1 is LNHNV and CDR2 YYDKDF (reference sequence). CDR3 length: 15 amino acids. Trimming left V 2 bases short and J 4 bases short, with 15 bases between. CDR3: CATSRRREPNYEQYF. CDR3 nucleotide sequence: TGTGCCACCAGCAGACGGCGGGAACCAAATTACGAGCAGTACTTC.

This chain uses TRBV6-1 with TRBJ2-1; D possibly uses TRBD1 or TRBD2 (6 bases each). The V end lost 6 bases, the J end lost 9 bases, and 21 bases lay between the germline ends. The germline V gene has CDR1 MNHNS and CDR2 SASEGT. This CDR3 comprises 15 residues. As DNA, the CDR3 is TGTGCCAGCAGACCCACTCGGACGGGGGCCGGTGAGCAGTTCTTC. As protein: CASRPTRTGAGEQFF.

The chain couples TRBV28 to TRBJ2-1; TRBD1 aligns across 9 bases. With 6 bases clipped from V and 5 bases from J, the junction kept 8 bases outside the gene matches. Germline V gene lookup returns CDR1 MDHEN and CDR2 SYDVKM. This CDR3 is built from 15 residues. This CDR3 is CASRAPGTGNNEQFF. In DNA form, the CDR3 reads TGTGCCAGCAGGGCCCCCGGGACAGGGAACAATGAGCAGTTCTTC.